This T cell receptor (beta chain) was sequenced in a study of T cell responses to AZD1222 COVID-19 vaccine. Overall study results and limits: Vaccine-associated CD4 TCRs spanned spike, dominant at 160-218 and 743-854.

Remarks on this clone: The antigen remains undetermined.

TCRdb's copy holds only in-frame clones and misses some; the assay was immunoSEQ multiplex PCR. The sample includes some 85,000 clones, roughly nine tenths of them seen just once. CDR3 length equals 15 residues. Germline V gene lookup returns CDR1 LGHDT and CDR2 YNNKEL (reference sequence). Trimming removed 3 bases from V and 4 bases from J, with 10 bases in between. Sequenced here: peripheral blood, sampled on day 0 of AZD1222 vaccination. V and J are TRBV3-1 (or the pseudogene TRBV3-2) and TRBJ1-6, with D possibly TRBD1 on 6 matching bases. The receptor's source is an adult in good health. The CDR3 DNA reads as TGTGCCAGCAGCCAGCAGACAGGATATAATTCACCCCTCCACTTT. Translation: CASSQQTGYNSPLHF.